These T cell receptor beta chains were read from a single sample in a study of spatial heterogeneity in lung cancer. In TCRdb, the 5' RACE reads were re-called with MiXCR into one record per CDR3 protein. The sample carries some 120,000 distinct CDR3 sequences, more than 10% recorded once. This material consisted of PBMCs, taken at follow-up. The origin of the receptors is a male donor with early-stage non-small cell lung cancer. The CDR3 runs from the conserved cysteine through the conserved F or W. The D gene is left open where the match is weak. Expanded clones are given a class, and other clones once, few, many or no size at all.

d_gene: TRBD2
v_gene: TRBV7-2
abundance: few
j_gene: TRBJ2-2
CDR3nt: TGTGCCAGCAGCGGAACGGCGCGGGGGGCAAGGGAGAACACCGGGGAGCTGTTTTTT
CDR3aa: CASSGTARGARENTGELFF

d_gene: .
v_gene: TRBV11-2
abundance: many
j_gene: TRBJ1-1
CDR3nt: TGTGCCAGCAGCTTTGGCTTGCGGAACACTGAAGCTTTCTTT
CDR3aa: CASSFGLRNTEAFF

d_gene: .
v_gene: TRBV29-1
abundance: many
j_gene: TRBJ2-3
CDR3nt: TGCAGCGTGTCCCTTGGGGGCCGCACAGATACGCAGTATTTT
CDR3aa: CSVSLGGRTDTQYF

d_gene: .
v_gene: TRBV7-2
abundance: few
j_gene: TRBJ2-5
CDR3nt: TGTGCCAGCAGCTTAGCAGCTACGGGCCAAGAGACCCAGTACTTC
CDR3aa: CASSLAATGQETQYF

d_gene: .
v_gene: TRBV7-2
abundance: few
j_gene: TRBJ2-7
CDR3nt: TGTGCCAGCAGCCCCACGGGGGGCCCCTACGAGCAGTACTTC
CDR3aa: CASSPTGGPYEQYF

d_gene: TRBD1
v_gene: TRBV7-2
abundance: few
j_gene: TRBJ2-5
CDR3nt: TGTGCCAGCAGCTTTACAGGGGACGCAGAGACCCAGTACTTC
CDR3aa: CASSFTGDAETQYF

d_gene: TRBD1
v_gene: TRBV28
abundance: many
j_gene: TRBJ2-1
CDR3nt: TGTGCCAGCAGCTTCAGAGGGGGCCCCTCCTACAATGAGCAGTTCTTC
CDR3aa: CASSFRGGPSYNEQFF

d_gene: .
v_gene: TRBV20-1
abundance: few
j_gene: TRBJ2-3
CDR3nt: TGCAGTGCCAAGGCGACCGCACGCGGAGATACGCAGTATTTT
CDR3aa: CSAKATARGDTQYF

d_gene: .
v_gene: TRBV7-9
abundance: many
j_gene: TRBJ2-3
CDR3nt: TGTGCCAGCAGGAATACAGATACGCAGTATTTT
CDR3aa: CASRNTDTQYF

d_gene: TRBD1
v_gene: TRBV6-5
abundance: .
j_gene: TRBJ2-7
CDR3nt: TGTGCCAGCAGTAATGACAGGGTATCCTACGAGCAGTACTTC
CDR3aa: CASSNDRVSYEQYF

d_gene: .
v_gene: TRBV28
abundance: few
j_gene: TRBJ2-7
CDR3nt: TGTGCCAGCAGTCCCGGGACGTTCCCCTACGAGCAGTACTTC
CDR3aa: CASSPGTFPYEQYF

d_gene: TRBD1
v_gene: TRBV2
abundance: few
j_gene: TRBJ2-5
CDR3nt: TGTGCCAGCAGTGAGGACAGGGGGCGGCAAGAGACCCAGTACTTC
CDR3aa: CASSEDRGRQETQYF

d_gene: .
v_gene: TRBV7-2
abundance: few
j_gene: TRBJ1-1
CDR3nt: TGTGCCAGCAGCTTGCGTTCGCAGCCTGAAGCTTTCTTT
CDR3aa: CASSLRSQPEAFF

d_gene: .
v_gene: TRBV7-8
abundance: .
j_gene: TRBJ1-4
CDR3nt: TGTGCCAGCAGCCACGCTACAGGAGTGAATGAAAAACTGTTTTTT
CDR3aa: CASSHATGVNEKLFF

d_gene: .
v_gene: TRBV5-1
abundance: .
j_gene: TRBJ1-1
CDR3nt: TGCGCCAGCAGCGCTTCTTATGTCGGTATGAACACTGAAGCTTTCTTT
CDR3aa: CASSASYVGMNTEAFF

d_gene: .
v_gene: TRBV12-3/TRBV12-4
abundance: many
j_gene: TRBJ2-7
CDR3nt: TGTGCCAGCAGTGTCGTTGGGGAGCAGTACTTC
CDR3aa: CASSVVGEQYF